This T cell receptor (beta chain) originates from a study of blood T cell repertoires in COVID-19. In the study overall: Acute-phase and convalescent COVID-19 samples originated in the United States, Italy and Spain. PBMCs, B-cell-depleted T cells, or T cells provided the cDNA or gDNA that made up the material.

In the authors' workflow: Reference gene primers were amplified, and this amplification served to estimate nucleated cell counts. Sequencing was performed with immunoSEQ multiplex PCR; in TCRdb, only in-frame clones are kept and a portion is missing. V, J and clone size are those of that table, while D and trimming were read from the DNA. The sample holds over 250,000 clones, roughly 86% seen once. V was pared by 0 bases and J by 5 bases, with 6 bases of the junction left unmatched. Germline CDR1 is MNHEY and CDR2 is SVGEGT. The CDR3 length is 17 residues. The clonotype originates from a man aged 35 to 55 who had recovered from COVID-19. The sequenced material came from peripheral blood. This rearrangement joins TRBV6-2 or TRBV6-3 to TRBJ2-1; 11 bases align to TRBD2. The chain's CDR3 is CASSYSTRLAGNNEQFF. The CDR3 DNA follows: TGTGCCAGCAGTTACTCGACCCGACTAGCGGGAAACAATGAGCAGTTCTTC.